This TCR beta chain was sequenced for a study of blood T cell repertoires in COVID-19. The overall study: Specimens from acute and convalescent COVID-19 originated in the United States, Italy and Spain. PBMCs, B-cell-depleted T cells, or T cells were the source of the cDNA or gDNA that made up the material.

In the source study's methods: Nucleated cell number was recorded as an estimate derived from reference gene primer amplification. Assay: immunoSEQ multiplex PCR; the TCRdb copy retains only in-frame clones and omits some. V and J calls and clone size are copied from that table; D and trimming were computed from the DNA. The repertoire has approximately 150,000 clones, roughly 84% of them found once; the top ten carry roughly 2.3%. This clone has a single count. CDR1 and CDR2 (germline): MGHDK, SYGVNS. V was pared by 7 bases and J by 4 bases, with 10 bases between. The CDR3 is made up of 12 amino acids.

The receptor was isolated from a man between 65 and 85 years old with acute or convalescent COVID-19. The chain is built from TRBV25-1 and TRBJ1-2, with D unclear. Material for sequencing was peripheral blood. CDR3 residues: CASTGSTYGYTF. The CDR3 DNA is TGTGCCAGCACAGGTTCGACCTATGGCTACACCTTC.